The entry below gives a single T cell receptor (beta chain) sequence along with its context. The antigen remains undetermined. This specimen belongs to a study of shared clonotypes between healthy human individuals. Study-wide points: Generation probability values for non-shared clonotypes were lower than those for clonotypes shared by all four donors. Across a handful of donors, naive CD4 shared roughly 5%, naive CD8 over 3%, memory CD4 roughly 2.2%, memory CD8 under 0.5%.

Clones were read by immunoSEQ multiplex PCR, and TCRdb kept only the in-frame ones, dropping some. Of about 510,000 clones listed, 90% to 97% are singletons. V dropped 4 bases and J dropped 6; count of bases not matched to a gene: 11. In germline, CDR1 is MGHRA, CDR2 YSYEKL. The CDR3 extends over 15 amino acids. None of the donors, who were healthy HIV-negative adults, had recently had acute infections or vaccinations. Sequencing was carried out using naive CD4+ T cells sorted from blood. Subset denoted: CD45RA+ positively selected. This sequence was found in a woman aged 30 to 39 in good health. The V and J genes are TRBV4-1 and TRBJ2-7; 8 bases are shared with TRBD1. The CDR3 spells CASSLKPGGPLEQYF. The CDR3 nucleotides are TGCGCCAGCAGCCTAAAGCCAGGGGGCCCACTCGAGCAGTACTTC.